This T cell receptor (beta chain) is from a study of shared clonotypes between healthy human individuals. TCRdb keeps only in-frame clones here, not all; method: immunoSEQ multiplex PCR. The repertoire holds about 2.4 million clones, 80% to 95% seen once, with approximately 0.35% in the top ten. General study findings and limits: A handful of donors shared around 5.2% of their naive CD4 clonotypes.

From germline, CDR1 is MDHEN and CDR2 SYDVKM. The CDR3 covers 11 residues. Trimming took off 3 bases at V and 8 bases at J, with 5 bases between the two ends. A word on this clone: Its antigen is undetermined.

V gene TRBV28 combines with J gene TRBJ2-1; the D is unclear. The clonotype comes from a man aged 18 to 29 in good health. Some clones in this sample may be carry-over from other donors' samples. Input material: naive CD4+ T cells from PBMCs. Specified subset: CD45RA+ positively selected. The CDR3 here is CASSFAHEQFF. The CDR3 region has the DNA TGTGCCAGCAGTTTCGCGCATGAGCAGTTCTTC.